Shown below are 17 T cell receptor beta chains from a single sample sequenced in a study of blood T cell repertoires in COVID-19. TCRdb's table, derived via immunoSEQ multiplex PCR, lists solely in-frame clones and lacks some. This table has approximately 88,000 clones, about 85% appearing once. The sequenced sample consisted of peripheral blood. The receptor source for this set is a male donor with acute or convalescent COVID-19.

The chain links TRBV5-1 to TRBJ2-6; D perhaps matches TRBD2 (6 bases). The germline gives CDR1 SGHRS, CDR2 YFSETQ. Trimming stripped 4 bases from V and 0 bases from J, with 14 bases between. This CDR3 has 17 amino acids. The DNA of the CDR3 is TGCGCCAGCAGCCCCCCCGGGGACTCCTCTGGGGCCAACGTCCTGACTTTC. Translation: CASSPPGDSSGANVLTF.

This sequence joins TRBV2 and TRBJ2-7; D call uncertain. Deletions cut 2 bases from V and 1 base from J, with 6 bases between. Germline-derived CDR1 and CDR2 are SNHLY and FYNNEI. CDR3 size: 13 residues. The CDR3 protein is CASSEPPSYEQYF. Written as DNA, the CDR3 is TGTGCCAGCAGTGAACCCCCGTCCTACGAGCAGTACTTC.

J is TRBJ1-2 and V is TRBV3-1 (or the pseudogene TRBV3-2), with 8 bases lining up with TRBD1. The V gene end was trimmed by 3 bases and the J gene end by 5 bases; junction bases not matched to a gene: 5. CDR3 length: 14 residues. Germline values: CDR1 LGHDT, CDR2 YNNKEL (reference sequence). The CDR3 protein is CASSHARTGYGYTF. CDR3 sequence (DNA): TGTGCCAGCAGCCACGCCCGGACAGGGTATGGCTACACCTTC.

The rearrangement links TRBV19 to TRBJ2-1, with 8 bases lining up with TRBD1. V lost 6 bases and J lost 2; bases outside the gene matches: 9. CDR3 size: 16 residues. CDR1 LNHDA and CDR2 SQIVND come from the germline V gene (reference sequence). CDR3 in DNA: TGTGCCAGTAGCTCCACAGGGGGTGCGCCCTACAATGAGCAGTTCTTC. Translating gives CASSSTGGAPYNEQFF.

The chain carries TRBV7-9 and TRBJ1-1; 7 positions match TRBD1. V shed 0 bases and J 5 bases; nucleotides not matched to a gene: 6. CDR1 is SEHNR and CDR2 is FQNEAQ in the germline V gene (reference sequence). This CDR3 has 15 amino acids. Here the CDR3 DNA reads TGTGCCAGCAGCTTAGCGCTTAGGGGGCGGACTGAAGCTTTCTTT. Protein product: CASSLALRGRTEAFF.

This clone was counted a few times. The chain carries TRBV11-2 and TRBJ2-7; 14 bases fit TRBD2. V lost 5 bases to trimming and J lost 6 bases; unmatched junction nucleotides: 3. The germline gives CDR1 SGHAT, CDR2 FQNNGV. The CDR3 has 14 residues. CDR3 DNA: TGTGCCAGCAGCCAGACTAGCGGGGGGGCCGAGCAGTACTTC. This gives the protein CASSQTSGGAEQYF.

The chain is built from TRBV2 and TRBJ2-3; 9 bases are a match to TRBD1. Germline lookup yields CDR1 SNHLY and CDR2 FYNNEI. This CDR3 is 15 amino acids long. V was pared by 1 base and J by 7 bases, with 6 bases of the junction left unmatched. This chain's CDR3 is CASSEVGQGPHTQYF. In nucleotides, the CDR3 is TGTGCCAGCAGTGAAGTGGGACAGGGCCCACATACGCAGTATTTT.

The rearrangement links TRBV7-9 to TRBJ1-2, with a tentative D call TRBD1 (6 bases). This CDR3 has 14 residues. The V gene's germline CDR1 is SEHNR and CDR2 FQNEAQ (reference sequence). The ends were cut back, 4 bases at V and 0 bases at J, with 9 bases in the middle. DNA of the CDR3: TGTGCCAGCAGCTCCAGGGGTCCTAACTATGGCTACACCTTC. It is translated as CASSSRGPNYGYTF. Full variable domain (outside the CDR3, taken from reference TRBV7-9 and TRBJ1-2): DTGVSQNPRHKITKRGQNVTFRCDPISEHNRLYWYRQTLGQGPEFLTYFQNEAQLEKSRLLSDRFSAERPKGSFSTLEIQRTEQGDSAMYLCASSSRGPNYGYTFGSGTRLTVV.

This chain links TRBV7-6 with TRBJ2-3; D remains ambiguous. Per the germline V gene, CDR1 is SGHVS and CDR2 is FNYEAQ. The length of the CDR3 is 13 residues. With 5 bases removed from V and 2 bases from J, the gap between germline ends came to 8 bases. The CDR3 DNA reads as TGTGCCAGCAGCCCCCAGGTCACAGATACGCAGTATTTT. Protein product: CASSPQVTDTQYF.

The chain employs TRBV7-2 and TRBJ1-5; 7 bases line up with TRBD1. The germline V gene has CDR1 SGHTA and CDR2 FQGNSA. After removal of 2 bases from V and 1 base from J, the junction contained 2 bases not matched to a gene. The CDR3 totals 15 residues. CDR3 DNA sequence: TGTGCCAGCAGCTTAACAGGGGCCAGCAATCAGCCCCAGCATTTT. Amino acids: CASSLTGASNQPQHF. The full variable domain, in which reference TRBV7-2 and TRBJ1-5 provide the parts outside the CDR3, is GAGVSQSPSNKVTEKGKDVELRCDPISGHTALYWYRQSLGQGLEFLIYFQGNSAPDKSGLPSDRFSAERTGGSVSTLTIQRTQQEDSAVYLCASSLTGASNQPQHFGDGTRLSIL.

This chain uses TRBV7-2 with TRBJ2-7, with a possible D match to TRBD2 (6 bases). Germline loops: CDR1 SGHTA, CDR2 FQGNSA. The CDR3 consists of 14 residues. Trimming cost V 5 bases and J 1 base, with 12 bases left between them. CDR3 sequence (DNA): TGTGCCAGCAGCGGCGGACTAAAATCCTACGAGCAGTACTTC. Translating it yields CASSGGLKSYEQYF.

This chain uses TRBV30 with TRBJ1-4; tentatively, D is TRBD1 (5 bases). Trimming cost V 2 bases and J 4 bases, with 14 bases left between them. CDR1 and CDR2 (germline): GTSNPN, SVGIG (reference sequence). The CDR3 sequence is 15 residues long. The chain's CDR3 is CAWSMAGPSNEKLFF. CDR3 coding DNA: TGTGCCTGGAGTATGGCAGGGCCGAGTAATGAAAAACTGTTTTTT.

This clone occurred once. The chain links TRBV5-1 to TRBJ2-5; no reliable D call. The CDR3 is made up of 12 amino acids. The germline V gene encodes CDR1 SGHRS and CDR2 YFSETQ. V shed 4 bases and J shed 2 bases, with 6 bases lying between them. The DNA of the CDR3 is TGCGCCAGCAGCCAAAAACAAGAGACCCAGTACTTC. Its protein is CASSQKQETQYF.

The chain has TRBV7-2 and TRBJ2-1, with TRBD1 matching 8 bases. The CDR3 has 15 amino acids. CDR1 is SGHTA and CDR2 is FQGNSA in the germline V gene. The V segment lost 5 bases and the J segment 5 bases; nucleotides outside the gene matches: 8. The CDR3 nucleotides read TGTGCCAGCAGCAAACAGGGGGGAAGAAACAATGAGCAGTTCTTC. It translates to CASSKQGGRNNEQFF.

The rearrangement links TRBV6-1 to TRBJ1-1, with D possibly TRBD1 on 5 matching bases. The CDR3 length is 14 residues. Germline V CDR1 and CDR2: MNHNS, SASEGT. V gave up 3 bases and J gave up 2 bases, with 10 bases separating them. CDR3 sequence: CASSERGYNTEAFF. CDR3 DNA sequence: TGTGCCAGCAGTGAGCGGGGGTACAACACTGAAGCTTTCTTT.

V is TRBV12-3 or TRBV12-4 and J is TRBJ1-1; D remains unclear. The CDR3 spans 13 residues. Trimming removed 3 bases at V and 6 bases at J, with 11 bases between. This chain's CDR3 is CASSFEGRAEAFF. The CDR3 DNA is TGTGCCAGCAGTTTTGAGGGAAGGGCTGAAGCTTTCTTT.

The V call is TRBV9, the J call TRBJ2-1; 7 bases are a match to TRBD1. Trimming cost V 2 bases and J 2 bases; bases outside gene matches: 7. Germline lookup yields CDR1 SGDLS and CDR2 YYNGEE. This CDR3 contains 16 residues. CDR3 in DNA: TGTGCCAGCAGCGTTTGGACAGGCAGCACCTACAATGAGCAGTTCTTC. Protein product: CASSVWTGSTYNEQFF.